This entry lists 25 T cell receptor beta chains sequenced from one sample in a study of regulatory dendritic cells for organ transplantation. This table comes from immunoSEQ multiplex PCR, and its TCRdb copy is limited to in-frame clones, with some not included. The sample has 25,000 to 30,000 clones, approximately 79% seen once. Sequencing was performed on memory CD4+ T cells from blood. Subset specified: CD45RO+ memory T cells. These receptors were collected from a human donor in good health.

The rearrangement links TRBV5-1 to TRBJ2-3, with 8 bases aligning to TRBD2. Germline V lookup: CDR1 SGHRS, CDR2 YFSETQ. The CDR3 has 16 amino acids. With V trimmed by 1 base and J by 1 base, 5 bases remained unmatched. Here the CDR3 DNA reads TGCGCCAGCAGCTTGCCATCAGCGGGAGGCACAGATACGCAGTATTTT. Translation gives CASSLPSAGGTDTQYF.

This clone was counted between two and nine times. The chain couples TRBV19 to TRBJ2-7; 7 bases align to TRBD1. V was clipped by 9 bases and J by 2 bases; unmatched bases: 4. This CDR3 contains 12 residues. CDR1 and CDR2 from the germline V gene are LNHDA and SQIVND (reference sequence). The CDR3 DNA is TGTGCCAGGGACAGGCGAACCTACGAGCAGTACTTC. Translating it yields CARDRRTYEQYF.

The chain couples TRBV19 to TRBJ2-7, with a weak D call TRBD1 (6 bases). Trimming cost V 4 bases and J 2 bases, with 9 bases left between them. Germline V gives CDR1 LNHDA, CDR2 SQIVND (reference sequence). The CDR3 runs to 13 residues. CDR3 DNA: TGTGCCAGTAGTACCAGGACAGCCTACGAGCAGTACTTC. It translates to CASSTRTAYEQYF. The entire variable domain, with the rest obtained from reference TRBV19 and TRBJ2-7, is as follows: DGGITQSPKYLFRKEGQNVTLSCEQNLNHDAMYWYRQDPGQGLRLIYYSQIVNDFQKGDIAEGYSVSREKKESFPLTVTSAQKNPTAFYLCASSTRTAYEQYFGPGTRLTVT.

The chain links TRBV19 to TRBJ2-1; D is unresolved. The CDR3 is 16 amino acids. CDR1 and CDR2 (germline): LNHDA, SQIVND (reference sequence). V dropped 9 bases and J dropped 6 bases, with 24 bases sitting between them. This CDR3 reads CARIGSTSLIGNEQFF. The DNA of the CDR3 is TGTGCCAGAATAGGCTCGACGAGCCTTATAGGCAATGAGCAGTTCTTC.

V usage is TRBV7-3 and J usage is TRBJ2-3; maybe TRBD2 (5 bases). The CDR3 length is 16 residues. V lost 5 bases and J lost 2, with 17 bases in between. CDR1 SGHTA and CDR2 FQGTGA come from the germline V gene. The CDR3 nucleotides are TGTGCCAGCAGCCCGCGTTTGGCGGGCCCCACAGATACGCAGTATTTT. Translating it yields CASSPRLAGPTDTQYF.

V and J are TRBV4-2 and TRBJ1-5; D remains ambiguous. V lost 3 bases and J lost 4, with 19 bases in between. Germline CDR1 and CDR2: LGHNA and YNFKEQ. This CDR3 is built from 17 residues. The CDR3 DNA reads TGTGCCAGCAGCCAGGCCGCGATGGTCGCTTTTAATCAGCCCCAGCATTTT. Translating gives CASSQAAMVAFNQPQHF.

The chain uses TRBV2 and TRBJ2-2; 8 bases are shared with TRBD1. V lost 6 bases and J lost 6; bases outside the gene matches: 12. CDR3 length: 16 residues. Germline assignment: CDR1 SNHLY and CDR2 FYNNEI. The CDR3 sequence: CASRSQTGGISGELFF. The CDR3 DNA sequence: TGTGCCAGCAGGAGCCAAACAGGGGGTATCTCCGGGGAGCTGTTTTTT.

The chain uses TRBV6-5 and TRBJ1-6, with D perhaps TRBD1 (5 bases). Germline V gene sequence: CDR1 MNHEY, CDR2 SVGAGI. The CDR3 covers 14 residues. V shed 7 bases and J shed 6 bases, with 13 bases lying between them. CDR3 DNA: TGTGCCAGCACGGGGGGAGGGGCTAATTCACCCCTCCACTTT. This gives the protein CASTGGGANSPLHF.

The chain joins TRBV21-1 to TRBJ1-6. TRBV21-1 is assigned pseudogene status. This CDR3 has 19 residues. CDR3 amino acids: CARKRGARFPSSYNSPLHF. As DNA, the CDR3 is TGTGCCAGAAAGAGAGGAGCTCGGTTCCCCAGCTCCTATAATTCACCCCTCCACTTT.

V usage is TRBV9 and J usage is TRBJ2-3, with TRBD1 as a possible D gene (5 bases). V was pared by 0 bases and J by 3 bases, with 8 bases between. The length of the CDR3 is 14 residues. CDR1 is SGDLS and CDR2 is YYNGEE in the germline V gene. The CDR3 DNA is TGTGCCAGCAGCGTAGAGCACAGGACAGATACGCAGTATTTT. Amino acids: CASSVEHRTDTQYF.

The V and J genes are TRBV7-9 and TRBJ1-2; D possibly corresponds to TRBD1 (5 bases). The CDR3 sequence is 16 residues long. Trimming removed 5 bases from V and 3 bases from J, with 19 bases in between. Germline V gene lookup returns CDR1 SEHNR and CDR2 FQNEAQ (reference sequence). CDR3 bases: TGTGCCAGCAGCACTAGAGGGGCAGGCACCGACTATGGCTACACCTTC. It is translated as CASSTRGAGTDYGYTF.

The chain joins TRBV19 to TRBJ2-2; TRBD1 aligns across 7 bases. After removal of 5 bases from V and 6 bases from J, the junction contained 3 bases not matched to a gene. CDR3 length equals 13 residues. CDR1 and CDR2 from the germline V gene are LNHDA and SQIVND (reference sequence). The CDR3 here is CASSGQVAGELFF. The CDR3, as DNA: TGTGCCAGTAGTGGACAGGTTGCCGGGGAGCTGTTTTTT.

The V call is TRBV10-3, the J call TRBJ1-5; maybe TRBD1 (5 bases). The germline V gene has CDR1 ENHRY and CDR2 SYGVKD. V lost 4 bases and J lost 4, with 8 bases in between. The CDR3 sequence is 13 residues long. The chain's CDR3 is CAISGQTNQPQHF. The CDR3 DNA is TGTGCCATCAGTGGACAGACAAATCAGCCCCAGCATTTT.

This clone was detected only once. The chain has TRBV11-2 and TRBJ1-1, with D possibly TRBD1 on 5 matching bases. CDR3 length equals 14 residues. V was shortened by 2 bases and J by 3 bases, with 10 bases between the two germline ends. CDR1 SGHAT and CDR2 FQNNGV come from the germline V gene. The CDR3 loop reads CASSLQGGDTEAFF. The DNA for the CDR3 is TGTGCCAGCAGCTTACAGGGCGGAGACACTGAAGCTTTCTTT.

The rearrangement links TRBV9 to TRBJ2-5, with D uncertain. The CDR3 has 15 residues. Germline V gene lookup returns CDR1 SGDLS and CDR2 YYNGEE. The V end was cut by 1 base, the J end by 5 bases, with 15 bases between. For the CDR3, the DNA is TGTGCCAGCAGCGTAAGACCCCGGTTCACCGAGACCCAGTACTTC. Residues: CASSVRPRFTETQYF. The variable domain in full, completed from reference TRBV9 and TRBJ2-5, reads DSGVTQTPKHLITATGQRVTLRCSPRSGDLSVYWYQQSLDQGLQFLIQYYNGEERAKGNILERFSAQQFPDLHSELNLSSLELGDSALYFCASSVRPRFTETQYFGPGTRLLVL.

The chain has TRBV10-2 and TRBJ2-7, with TRBD1 matching over 7 bases. Trimming took 5 bases from V and 6 from J; bases not matched to a gene: 7. Germline CDR1 WSHSY, CDR2 SAAADI. CDR3 length equals 13 residues. CDR3 bases: TGCGCCAGCAGTACATACAGGGGAAGCGAGCAGTACTTC. It codes for CASSTYRGSEQYF.

This sequence joins TRBV4-3 and TRBJ2-7; D is ambiguous. Germline loops: CDR1 LGHNA, CDR2 YSLEER. This CDR3 region has 15 residues. V dropped 1 base and J dropped 5 bases, with 15 bases sitting between them. CDR3: CASSQGSGDVDEQYF. The CDR3 nucleotides are TGCGCCAGCAGCCAAGGTTCCGGTGATGTGGACGAGCAGTACTTC.

V usage is TRBV4-1 and J usage is TRBJ2-7; 10 nucleotides line up with TRBD1. CDR1 is MGHRA, CDR2 YSYEKL, per germline. The trim removed 5 bases at V and 5 bases at J, leaving 9 bases unmatched. The CDR3 extends over 15 amino acids. CDR3 region: CASSGLGDRGHEQYF. Here the CDR3 DNA reads TGCGCCAGCAGCGGCCTTGGGGACAGGGGTCACGAGCAGTACTTC.

The V and J genes are TRBV29-1 and TRBJ1-2; D uncertain. The CDR3 contains 13 residues. Germline V gene sequence: CDR1 SQVTM, CDR2 ANQGSEA. Trimming pared 4 bases from V and 0 bases from J, leaving 9 bases between. CDR3 amino acids: CSVAVRANYGYTF. CDR3 nucleotides: TGCAGCGTTGCAGTTAGGGCTAACTATGGCTACACCTTC.

The genes are TRBV6-5 and TRBJ1-2; no definite D call. Germline CDR1 and CDR2: MNHEY and SVGAGI. Trimming removed 8 bases from V and 2 bases from J, with 12 bases in between. There are 13 residues in the CDR3. The CDR3 sequence is CASRRTGNYGYTF. The CDR3, as DNA: TGTGCCAGCCGACGGACGGGCAACTATGGCTACACCTTC.

The J gene is TRBJ1-1, the V gene TRBV18; D is ambiguous. The germline gives CDR1 KGHSH, CDR2 LQKENI. This CDR3 contains 14 residues. V lost 3 bases to trimming and J lost 2 bases, with 10 bases between them. The CDR3 region is CASSPSSYNTEAFF. The CDR3 DNA reads TGTGCCAGCTCACCGTCCAGCTACAACACTGAAGCTTTCTTT.

This CDR3 is CASTSEYSTDTQYF. In nucleotides, the CDR3 is TGTGCCAGCACCTCAGAGTACAGCACAGATACGCAGTATTTT. The chain joins TRBV6-1 to TRBJ2-3; D uncertain. CDR3 size: 14 residues. Germline V gene sequence: CDR1 MNHNS, CDR2 SASEGT. V was pared by 7 bases and J by 0 bases, with 11 bases between.

V is TRBV7-2 and J is TRBJ2-3; 7 nucleotides agree with TRBD2. Germline loops: CDR1 SGHTA, CDR2 FQGNSA. The V gene end was trimmed by 3 bases and the J gene end by 5 bases; junction bases not matched to a gene: 2. CDR3 length: 13 amino acids. CDR3 coding DNA: TGTGCCAGCAGCTTCATAGCGGGAGATACGCAGTATTTT. Its protein is CASSFIAGDTQYF.

V and J are TRBV15 and TRBJ2-5, with TRBD1 as a possible D gene (5 bases). Trimming left V 3 bases short and J 0 bases short, with 11 bases between. The CDR3 sequence is 15 residues long. Germline V gene lookup returns CDR1 LNHNV and CDR2 YYDKDF (reference sequence). In nucleotides, the CDR3 is TGTGCCACCAGCAGTCGACAGCCGTACCAAGAGACCCAGTACTTC. Translation: CATSSRQPYQETQYF.

This CDR3 is CASGLSTGYEQYF. The CDR3 bases are TGTGCCAGCGGACTCTCCACGGGGTACGAGCAGTACTTC. The chain links TRBV7-2 to TRBJ2-7; tentatively, D is TRBD2 (5 bases). V lost 8 bases to trimming and J lost 4 bases, with 15 bases between them. CDR3 length equals 13 residues. CDR1 is SGHTA and CDR2 is FQGNSA in the germline V gene.